The 28 T cell receptor beta chains below all came from one sample that was sequenced in a study of technical replicates of blood from several donors. Clones were sequenced by immunoSEQ multiplex PCR, and TCRdb holds only the in-frame ones, with some missing. The data contain some 70,000 clones, around nine tenths of them seen just once; the ten biggest clones take up over 0.35%. The sequenced material came from T cells isolated from PBMCs. Receptor source: a human donor in good health.

V usage is TRBV11-2 and J usage is TRBJ1-4; tentatively, D is TRBD1 (6 bases). Trimming shortened V by 3 bases and J by 8 bases, and 13 bases separated the two germline ends. Germline V CDR1 and CDR2: SGHAT, FQNNGV. This CDR3 contains 14 residues. The CDR3 DNA is TGTGCCAGCAGCTTGGACAGCTCCACAGAAAAACTGTTTTTT. It translates to CASSLDSSTEKLFF. Full variable domain (rest looked up from reference TRBV11-2 and TRBJ1-4): EAGVAQSPRYKIIEKRQSVAFWCNPISGHATLYWYQQILGQGPKLLIQFQNNGVVDDSQLPKDRFSAERLKGVDSTLKIQPAKLEDSAVYLCASSLDSSTEKLFFGSGTQLSVL.

CDR3 DNA sequence: TGCGCCAGCAGCCAAGGAGGGAGGGCCATTCGGGATGAGCAGTTCTTC. Its translation: CASSQGGRAIRDEQFF. The chain uses TRBV4-1 and TRBJ2-1; 7 bases agree with TRBD2. The trim removed 1 base at V and 8 bases at J, leaving 11 bases unmatched. The CDR3 contains 16 residues. Germline V gene sequence: CDR1 MGHRA, CDR2 YSYEKL.

This clone was counted a few times. The CDR3 loop reads CSASGTGELFF. The CDR3 region has the DNA TGCAGTGCTAGCGGGACCGGGGAGCTGTTTTTT. V usage is TRBV20-1 and J usage is TRBJ2-2; D is undetermined. The CDR3 runs to 11 residues. V lost 3 bases and J 5 bases, leaving 4 bases between the germline ends. Germline V CDR1 and CDR2: DFQATT, SNEGSKA (reference sequence).

The V gene is TRBV7-2, the J gene TRBJ2-3; D might be TRBD1 (5 bases). The CDR3 totals 15 residues. CDR1 and CDR2 (germline): SGHTA, FQGNSA. V lost 1 base, J lost 1 base, and 9 bases lay in between. The CDR3 here is CASSLVGHRTDTQYF. DNA of the CDR3: TGTGCCAGCAGCTTAGTAGGACACCGCACAGATACGCAGTATTTT.

This chain uses TRBV4-1 with TRBJ1-5, with D possibly matching TRBD1 (5 bases). This CDR3 is 17 amino acids long. Germline CDR1 is MGHRA and CDR2 is YSYEKL. V shed 1 base and J shed 4 bases, with 17 bases lying between them. The CDR3 protein is CASSQGGLGAVNQPQHF. CDR3 nucleotide sequence: TGCGCCAGCAGCCAAGGGGGATTAGGGGCGGTTAATCAGCCCCAGCATTTT.

The V call is TRBV7-9, the J call TRBJ1-2; D might be TRBD1 (5 bases). The CDR3 loop spans 13 amino acids. The V gene lost 3 bases and the J gene lost 8 bases, with 13 bases spanning the gap. Germline CDR1 SEHNR, CDR2 FQNEAQ (reference sequence). CDR3 nucleotides: TGTGCCAGCAGCTTTTTAGGGGCAGAGGGCTACACCTTC. Protein product: CASSFLGAEGYTF. Full variable domain (remainder filled in from reference TRBV7-9 and TRBJ1-2): DTGVSQNPRHKITKRGQNVTFRCDPISEHNRLYWYRQTLGQGPEFLTYFQNEAQLEKSRLLSDRFSAERPKGSFSTLEIQRTEQGDSAMYLCASSFLGAEGYTFGSGTRLTVV.

This chain uses TRBV20-1 with TRBJ2-5; D gene unclear. V lost 6 bases and J lost 5, with 10 bases in between. The CDR3 totals 11 residues. Germline lookup yields CDR1 DFQATT and CDR2 SNEGSKA (reference sequence). The CDR3 DNA follows: TGCAGTGCGGTGAGGCGGGAGACCCAGTACTTC. Translating it yields CSAVRRETQYF.

V and J are TRBV5-4 and TRBJ2-7, with a tentative D call TRBD2 (6 bases). V was shortened by 0 bases and J by 3 bases, with 7 bases between the two germline ends. The CDR3 extends over 13 amino acids. Per germline, CDR1 SGHNT and CDR2 YYREEE (reference sequence). In DNA, the CDR3 is TGTGCCAGCAGCTTGGGCGGGAACTACGAGCAGTACTTC. Protein sequence: CASSLGGNYEQYF. Filled out from reference TRBV5-4 and TRBJ2-7, the complete variable domain reads ETGVTQSPTHLIKTRGQQVTLRCSSQSGHNTVSWYQQALGQGPQFIFQYYREEENGRGNFPPRFSGLQFPNYSSELNVNALELDDSALYLCASSLGGNYEQYFGPGTRLTVT.

The chain has TRBV30 and TRBJ2-7, with D unresolved. The CDR3 runs to 13 residues. From germline, CDR1 is GTSNPN and CDR2 SVGIG (reference sequence). Trimming left V 2 bases short and J 6 bases short, with 14 bases between. CDR3 in amino acids: CAWSPSPHSEQYF. The DNA for the CDR3 is TGTGCCTGGAGTCCAAGTCCCCACAGCGAGCAGTACTTC.

The rearrangement joins TRBV5-1 to TRBJ1-2, with D uncertain. The CDR3 runs 15 residues. Germline CDR1 reads SGHRS; CDR2 reads YFSETQ. V lost 4 bases and J lost 0, with 13 bases in between. This CDR3 is CASSPTAASNYGYTF. Written as DNA, the CDR3 is TGCGCCAGCAGCCCGACTGCGGCCTCTAACTATGGCTACACCTTC.

V usage is TRBV30 and J usage is TRBJ2-2, with D possibly being TRBD1 (6 bases). The V end lost 2 bases, the J end lost 4 bases, and 11 bases lay between the germline ends. The CDR3 has 14 amino acids. The V gene's germline CDR1 is GTSNPN and CDR2 SVGIG (reference sequence). CDR3 sequence (DNA): TGTGCCTGGAGTCTTGGCAGGGGCACCGGGGAGCTGTTTTTT. Residues: CAWSLGRGTGELFF.

The chain combines TRBV19 with TRBJ1-1; 10 nucleotides align to TRBD1. The ends lost 10 bases at V and 0 bases at J; junction bases unmatched: 8. The CDR3 is 15 amino acids. Germline CDR1 LNHDA, CDR2 SQIVND (reference sequence). The CDR3 sequence: CATKTGGLMNTEAFF. The CDR3 DNA reads as TGTGCCACCAAGACAGGGGGCCTAATGAACACTGAAGCTTTCTTT.

V is TRBV28 and J is TRBJ1-3; 7 nucleotides align to TRBD1. The V segment lost 5 bases and the J segment 7 bases; nucleotides outside the gene matches: 8. CDR1 MDHEN and CDR2 SYDVKM come from the germline V gene. The CDR3 contains 14 residues. CDR3 sequence: CASSATGLGNTIYF. As DNA, the CDR3 is TGTGCCAGCAGTGCGACAGGGCTGGGGAACACCATATATTTT.

The CDR3 protein is CASSQAQFRGNQPQHF. CDR3 nucleotide sequence: TGCGCCAGCAGCCAAGCTCAGTTTAGGGGGAACCAGCCCCAGCATTTT. The chain has TRBV4-1 and TRBJ1-5; tentatively, D is TRBD1 (6 bases). Deletions cut 1 base from V and 7 bases from J, with 17 bases between. Germline V CDR1 and CDR2: MGHRA, YSYEKL. There are 16 residues in the CDR3.

The V gene is TRBV5-1, the J gene TRBJ2-3; maybe TRBD1 (6 bases). Germline-derived CDR1 and CDR2 are SGHRS and YFSETQ. Trimming removed 3 bases at V and 5 bases at J, with 25 bases between. The CDR3 totals 18 residues. The CDR3 DNA is TGCGCCAGCAGCTGGGGGCGGAGCGCACCTTCTGCCCAAGATACGCAGTATTTT. Amino acid sequence: CASSWGRSAPSAQDTQYF.

This clone has just one count. The rearrangement joins TRBV28 to TRBJ1-3; D uncertain. Trimming shortened V by 2 bases and J by 4 bases, and 9 bases separated the two germline ends. Per the germline V gene, CDR1 is MDHEN and CDR2 is SYDVKM. This CDR3 is built from 14 residues. CDR3 protein: CASSLEGVGNTIYF. The DNA for the CDR3 is TGTGCCAGCAGTTTAGAGGGAGTCGGAAACACCATATATTTT.

The rearrangement uses TRBV29-1 and TRBJ1-2, with TRBD1 identical over 9 bases. Germline CDR1 SQVTM, CDR2 ANQGSEA. Trimming removed 1 base from V and 3 bases from J; junction bases left unmatched: 15. The CDR3 runs to 18 residues. CDR3 amino acids: CSVEATGGVSRAHYGYTF. The CDR3, as DNA: TGCAGCGTTGAAGCGACAGGGGGGGTGAGCAGGGCACACTATGGCTACACCTTC.

The V gene is TRBV21-1, the J gene TRBJ1-1; the table's D call of TRBD1 was not tested on the DNA. TRBV21-1 is classified as a pseudogene. This CDR3 has 15 residues. The CDR3 DNA sequence: TGTGCCAGCAGCAAAGGTCAGGGGAGGAACACTGAAGCTTTCTTT. Translation gives CASSKGQGRNTEAFF.

This chain links TRBV29-1 with TRBJ1-3, with D unresolved. The CDR3 has 13 amino acids. V was trimmed by 3 bases and J by 2 bases, leaving 8 bases between them. Germline CDR1 is SQVTM and CDR2 is ANQGSEA. CDR3 sequence: CSVDTTTGNTIYF. The DNA of the CDR3 is TGCAGCGTTGACACGACAACTGGAAACACCATATATTTT.

The chain combines TRBV5-4 with TRBJ2-1; 9 positions match TRBD2. After removal of 4 bases from V and 1 base from J, the junction contained 0 bases not matched to a gene. The CDR3 loop spans 14 amino acids. Per the germline V gene, CDR1 is SGHNT and CDR2 is YYREEE (reference sequence). The CDR3 bases are TGTGCCAGCAGCACTAGCGGGTCCTACAATGAGCAGTTCTTC. It codes for CASSTSGSYNEQFF.

The chain carries TRBV4-1 and TRBJ1-5, with D uncertain. Germline assignment: CDR1 MGHRA and CDR2 YSYEKL. CDR3 size: 15 residues. Trimming removed 0 bases from V and 7 bases from J, with 13 bases in between. The chain's CDR3 is CASSQDDRERQPQHF. In DNA form, the CDR3 reads TGCGCCAGCAGCCAAGATGACCGGGAACGGCAGCCCCAGCATTTT.

The CDR3 region has the DNA TGTGCCAGCAGCAACCAGGGCAGGACCTACGAGCAGTACTTC. This codes for CASSNQGRTYEQYF. The J gene is TRBJ2-7, the V gene TRBV27; D perhaps matches TRBD1 (5 bases). V lost 6 bases, J lost 2 bases, and 14 bases lay in between. The germline V gene has CDR1 MNHEY and CDR2 SMNVEV (reference sequence). This CDR3 spans 14 amino acids.

The V and J genes are TRBV10-1 and TRBJ2-2; 13 positions agree with TRBD2. Germline V CDR1 and CDR2: WNHNN, SYGVQD (reference sequence). J was trimmed by 5 bases and V by 0 bases; bases with no gene match: 3. The CDR3 runs to 17 residues. Written as DNA, the CDR3 is TGCGCCAGCAGTGAGTCTGGACTAGCGGGAGATACCGGGGAGCTGTTTTTT. This encodes CASSESGLAGDTGELFF.

This clone was seen more than once but under ten times. The chain couples TRBV20-1 to TRBJ1-1; D call uncertain. Trimming cost V 3 bases and J 10 bases, with 9 bases left between them. Germline V gene lookup returns CDR1 DFQATT and CDR2 SNEGSKA (reference sequence). The CDR3 runs 10 residues. The CDR3 region is CSASGIRAFF. The CDR3 DNA sequence: TGCAGTGCTAGCGGGATCAGAGCTTTCTTT.

The chain carries TRBV2 and TRBJ2-7; TRBD1 matches at 9 bases. Germline V gene sequence: CDR1 SNHLY, CDR2 FYNNEI. This CDR3 is built from 13 residues. Trimming removed 11 bases from V and 1 base from J; junction bases left unmatched: 6. The CDR3, as DNA: TGTGCCTATAGACAGGGGGGATCCTACGAGCAGTACTTC. Protein: CAYRQGGSYEQYF.

V and J are TRBV6-5 and TRBJ2-5; TRBD1 matches at 10 bases. Germline trimming cut 8 bases from V and 5 bases from J; bases unmatched to any gene: 11. The CDR3 spans 15 residues. Looked up from germline, CDR1 is MNHEY and CDR2 is SVGAGI. The CDR3 loop is CASWDRGVAGETQYF. CDR3 in DNA: TGTGCCAGCTGGGACAGGGGCGTCGCTGGGGAGACCCAGTACTTC.

This chain uses TRBV7-2 with TRBJ2-7, with D perhaps TRBD1 (5 bases). CDR3 length: 14 residues. In germline, CDR1 is SGHTA, CDR2 FQGNSA. Between the trimmed V and J ends, which lost 2 bases and 1 base, there was a span of 9 bases. The CDR3 loop is CASSLSRASYEQYF. CDR3 in DNA: TGTGCCAGCAGCTTAAGCAGGGCATCCTACGAGCAGTACTTC.

This clone appeared once. The V gene is TRBV21-1, the J gene TRBJ2-1; the table's D call, TRBD1, has no DNA check behind it. TRBV21-1 is tagged as a pseudogene. The CDR3 spans 12 residues. DNA for the CDR3: TGTGCCAGCAGCAATTGGGCTACGCAGCAGTTCTTC. The encoded protein is CASSNWATQQFF.